This T cell receptor (beta chain) was sequenced during a study of STAT5B mutations in CD4+ large granular lymphocyte leukemia. Authors' data handling: Productive clonotypes were detectable down to 2.59 x 10-5 frequency. The protocol was immunoSEQ multiplex PCR, while the TCRdb copy is restricted to in-frame clones and leaves out a portion. The V and J calls and the clone size are those of that table, but D and trimming were determined from the DNA. This table holds over 35,000 clones, 85% found once. To note about this clone: Its antigen is not known.

Study-level points and caveats: Main leukemic clonotypes were patient-specific, but about 26% appeared at low frequency elsewhere. Compared with healthy controls (2/35), patient top clones favored TRBV06 (8/27).

V was clipped by 3 bases and J by 6 bases, with 14 bases between them. Germline V CDR1 and CDR2: MDHEN, SYDVKM. The CDR3 totals 15 residues. The sample comprised CD4+ T cells from blood buffy coats. The clonotype was recovered from a human donor in good health. The V gene is TRBV28, the J gene TRBJ2-2; the D gene could be TRBD1 or TRBD2 (5 bases each). CDR3 protein: CASSFARGGPGELFF. In nucleotides, the CDR3 is TGTGCCAGCAGTTTTGCCCGTGGGGGTCCCGGGGAGCTGTTTTTT.